This passage covers 23 T cell receptor beta chains from one sample sequenced in a study of blood T cell repertoires in COVID-19. Repertoires were generated with immunoSEQ multiplex PCR, while TCRdb's copy carries only in-frame clones and drops some. The repertoire holds about 220,000 clones, 75% to 85% seen once, with roughly a tenth in the top ten. Input material: peripheral blood. The receptors originated from a man aged 50-60 years with active or convalescent COVID-19.

The chain has TRBV10-3 and TRBJ1-2; TRBD1 might be the D (6 bases). The germline V gene has CDR1 ENHRY and CDR2 SYGVKD. V lost 2 bases and J 0 bases, leaving 13 bases between the germline ends. The CDR3 covers 16 residues. In DNA, the CDR3 is TGTGCCATCAGTGAGGCAGAGGGGGAGTCTAACTATGGCTACACCTTC. Its protein product is CAISEAEGESNYGYTF.

The table lists this clone with a count of one. The V call is TRBV2, the J call TRBJ1-4; D is possibly TRBD1 (6 bases). V was pared by 8 bases and J by 7 bases, with 11 bases between. Germline V gives CDR1 SNHLY, CDR2 FYNNEI. This CDR3 comprises 12 residues. The DNA of the CDR3 is TGTGCCAGCGTGGAGACAGGTGAAAAACTGTTTTTT. This sequence encodes CASVETGEKLFF.

This clone was detected a few times. The chain joins TRBV5-8 to TRBJ1-5; 9 nucleotides line up with TRBD1. CDR1 is SGHTS and CDR2 is YDEGEE in the germline V gene. V lost 4 bases, J lost 4 bases, and 9 bases stayed unmatched. This CDR3 comprises 16 residues. The CDR3 DNA follows: TGTGCCAGCAGCCCCTCCATTGGGACAGGGAATCAGCCCCAGCATTTT. It translates to CASSPSIGTGNQPQHF.

V gene TRBV4-3 combines with J gene TRBJ1-5; no reliable D call. The CDR3 consists of 17 residues. V was clipped by 0 bases and J by 2 bases, with 14 bases between them. Per the germline V gene, CDR1 is LGHNA and CDR2 is YSLEER. CDR3 bases: TGCGCCAGCAGCCAAGACCGGGAACGGCTGGGCAATCAGCCCCAGCATTTT. Translating it yields CASSQDRERLGNQPQHF.

The chain links TRBV7-2 to TRBJ2-7; 12 bases are shared with TRBD1. J lost 1 base, V lost 5 bases, and 12 bases had no gene match. This CDR3 is built from 18 residues. Looked up from germline, CDR1 is SGHTA and CDR2 is FQGNSA. This chain's CDR3 is CASSPRDRGPRRSYEQYF. The DNA of the CDR3 is TGTGCCAGCAGCCCGCGGGACAGGGGGCCTCGGAGGTCCTACGAGCAGTACTTC.

The rearrangement links TRBV5-1 to TRBJ1-1; 10 nucleotides align to TRBD1. Germline loops: CDR1 SGHRS, CDR2 YFSETQ. CDR3 length: 15 amino acids. Germline trimming cut 5 bases from V and 2 bases from J; bases unmatched to any gene: 6. CDR3 residues: CASRRQGARNTEAFF. The CDR3, as DNA: TGCGCCAGCAGGAGACAGGGGGCGCGAAACACTGAAGCTTTCTTT.

In nucleotides, the CDR3 is TGTGCCAGCAGAAGAGGATGGACAGTAGACGAGCAGTACTTC. Its protein product is CASRRGWTVDEQYF. The J gene is TRBJ2-7, the V gene TRBV27; possible D gene TRBD1, 6 bases. CDR1 and CDR2 (germline): MNHEY, SMNVEV (reference sequence). Trimming stripped 6 bases from V and 5 bases from J, with 17 bases between. The CDR3 contains 14 residues.

The rearrangement uses TRBV7-3 and TRBJ2-5, with TRBD2 matching over 8 bases. CDR3 length equals 15 residues. Losses at the gene ends were 5 bases for V and 5 bases for J; bases not matched to a gene: 10. Germline assignment: CDR1 SGHTA and CDR2 FQGTGA. CDR3 nucleotide sequence: TGTGCCAGCAGCCCCCCGGGACTAGTAGGCGAGACCCAGTACTTC. Translation: CASSPPGLVGETQYF.

J is TRBJ2-6 and V is TRBV5-5, with D maybe TRBD1 (5 bases). Germline assignment: CDR1 SGHKS and CDR2 YYEKEE (reference sequence). This CDR3 is built from 17 residues. Trimming left V 7 bases short and J 1 base short, with 18 bases between. CDR3 sequence reads: CASGHFPPSSGANVLTF. The CDR3 DNA is TGTGCCAGCGGACACTTCCCTCCTTCTTCTGGGGCCAACGTCCTGACTTTC.

In this sample, this clone turned up a few times. The CDR3 DNA follows: TGTGCCAGCAGTTCAACTATACGGGGGGAGGATCAGCCCCAGCATTTT. Amino acid sequence: CASSSTIRGEDQPQHF. J is TRBJ1-5 and V is TRBV28; the D gene is possibly TRBD1 (5 bases). The CDR3 covers 16 residues. Trimming pared 4 bases from V and 5 bases from J, leaving 18 bases between. Germline-derived CDR1 and CDR2 are MDHEN and SYDVKM.

The chain joins TRBV2 to TRBJ2-1, with 7 positions matching TRBD2. This CDR3 spans 16 amino acids. Looked up from germline, CDR1 is SNHLY and CDR2 is FYNNEI. J was trimmed by 6 bases and V by 4 bases; bases with no gene match: 12. The CDR3 protein is CASSGGVGGGANEQFF. CDR3 nucleotides: TGTGCCAGCAGTGGAGGGGTTGGCGGGGGAGCCAATGAGCAGTTCTTC.

This sequence joins TRBV15 and TRBJ2-3, with TRBD1 as a possible D gene (6 bases). The V end was cut by 2 bases, the J end by 1 base, with 13 bases between. This CDR3 contains 16 residues. Per germline, CDR1 LNHNV and CDR2 YYDKDF (reference sequence). The CDR3 nucleotides are TGTGCCACCAGCAGAACTGAGGGGGAGCGCACAGATACGCAGTATTTT. Amino acid sequence: CATSRTEGERTDTQYF.

CDR3 coding DNA: TGTGCCAGCAGCCAAATTTTGCGGGGGGCAGGGGGCTACACCTTC. It yields the protein CASSQILRGAGGYTF. The chain combines TRBV7-2 with TRBJ1-2, with D possibly TRBD1 on 6 matching bases. This CDR3 is built from 15 residues. Trimming took 5 bases from V and 8 from J, leaving 21 bases between them. Per the germline V gene, CDR1 is SGHTA and CDR2 is FQGNSA.

The V call is TRBV9, the J call TRBJ2-4; TRBD1 agrees at 9 bases. From germline, CDR1 is SGDLS and CDR2 YYNGEE. The CDR3 length is 15 residues. V dropped 2 bases and J dropped 8; count of bases not matched to a gene: 8. The CDR3 nucleotides read TGTGCCAGCAGCGTTACAGGGGGCATACCGGACATTCAGTACTTC. It codes for CASSVTGGIPDIQYF. Combining the CDR3 with reference TRBV9 and TRBJ2-4 gives the whole variable domain DSGVTQTPKHLITATGQRVTLRCSPRSGDLSVYWYQQSLDQGLQFLIQYYNGEERAKGNILERFSAQQFPDLHSELNLSSLELGDSALYFCASSVTGGIPDIQYFGAGTRLSVL.

J is TRBJ2-7 and V is TRBV7-3; the match to TRBD1 covers 7 bases. CDR3 length: 15 residues. Trimming cost V 3 bases and J 0 bases; bases outside gene matches: 5. In germline, CDR1 is SGHTA, CDR2 FQGTGA. This CDR3 is CASSLRQGSSYEQYV. In DNA form, the CDR3 reads TGTGCCAGCAGCTTGAGACAGGGAAGCTCCTACGAGCAGTACGTC.

The genes are TRBV5-1 and TRBJ1-1; tentative D call: TRBD1 (5 bases). The CDR3 is made up of 13 amino acids. V lost 1 base and J lost 5, with 9 bases in between. Germline CDR1 SGHRS, CDR2 YFSETQ. CDR3 coding DNA: TGCGCCAGCAGCTTGAAGACAGAAACTGAAGCTTTCTTT. Residues: CASSLKTETEAFF.

The CDR3, as DNA: TGCGCCAGCAGCTTGGACAGGGTGGAGACCCAGTACTTC. It codes for CASSLDRVETQYF. The chain couples TRBV5-1 to TRBJ2-5, with D perhaps matching TRBD1 (6 bases). The CDR3 runs 13 residues. With 0 bases removed from V and 5 bases from J, the gap between germline ends came to 8 bases. Germline loops: CDR1 SGHRS, CDR2 YFSETQ.

This clone was detected a few times. The J gene is TRBJ2-3, the V gene TRBV19; TRBD1 agrees at 12 bases. There are 15 residues in the CDR3. CDR1 LNHDA and CDR2 SQIVND come from the germline V gene (reference sequence). The ends lost 9 bases at V and 1 base at J; junction bases unmatched: 5. CDR3 in amino acids: CASRDRGLGTDTQYF. The CDR3 DNA is TGTGCCAGCCGGGACAGGGGGCTGGGCACAGATACGCAGTATTTT.

V usage is TRBV11-3 and J usage is TRBJ2-7; TRBD2 is a possible D gene (5 bases). The V and J ends lost 3 bases and 2 bases respectively, with 14 bases between them. Germline V gene sequence: CDR1 SGHNT, CDR2 YENEEA. The CDR3 runs 15 residues. The CDR3 is CASSLKADPAYEQYF. The CDR3 nucleotides are TGTGCCAGCAGCTTGAAAGCGGACCCAGCCTACGAGCAGTACTTC. The entire variable domain, with the rest obtained from reference TRBV11-3 and TRBJ2-7, is as follows: EAGVVQSPRYKIIEKKQPVAFWCNPISGHNTLYWYLQNLGQGPELLIRYENEEAVDDSQLPKDRFSAERLKGVDSTLKIQPAELGDSAVYLCASSLKADPAYEQYFGPGTRLTVT.

This clone was picked up a small number of times. This chain joins TRBV28 and TRBJ1-1; perhaps TRBD1 as D (5 bases). Germline loops: CDR1 MDHEN, CDR2 SYDVKM. This CDR3 has 13 residues. V was cut by 8 bases and J by 2 bases, with 12 bases left in between. CDR3 sequence: CASGGVANTEAFF. Written as DNA, the CDR3 is TGTGCCAGCGGAGGGGTTGCCAACACTGAAGCTTTCTTT.

DNA for the CDR3: TGCGCCAGCAGCTTGAAACTAGCGGGGGTGTATAGCACAGATACGCAGTATTTT. It encodes CASSLKLAGVYSTDTQYF. This sequence joins TRBV5-1 and TRBJ2-3; 11 nucleotides align to TRBD2. The V and J ends lost 1 base and 0 bases, in that order; junction bases with no gene match: 7. Germline values: CDR1 SGHRS, CDR2 YFSETQ. This CDR3 comprises 18 residues.

The CDR3 nucleotides are TGTGCCAGCAGTTTATTAGAGGGGGCAAGCAATCAGCCCCAGCATTTT. This sequence encodes CASSLLEGASNQPQHF. The J gene is TRBJ1-5, the V gene TRBV28, with 7 nucleotides matching TRBD1. The V and J ends lost 1 base and 1 base, in that order; junction bases with no gene match: 4. Germline V gene lookup returns CDR1 MDHEN and CDR2 SYDVKM. The length of the CDR3 is 16 residues.

This clone was detected only once. This chain uses TRBV6-4 with TRBJ2-7; TRBD1 aligns across 7 bases. V trimming: 9 bases; J trimming: 2 bases; junction bases outside the gene matches: 10. Germline loops: CDR1 MRHNA, CDR2 SNTAGT. The CDR3 is 14 residues long. CDR3 DNA sequence: TGTGCCAGTAAGGTCAGGGGGTACCCCTACGAGCAGTACGTC. Its translation is CASKVRGYPYEQYV.